This is a list of T cell receptor beta chains from one sample in a study of cytomegalovirus exposure and HLA in healthy donors. Profiling relied on immunoSEQ multiplex PCR, and the TCRdb table lists in-frame clones only, not all of them. The sample includes some 150,000 clones, 80% to 90% of them seen just once. The sequenced material came from PBMCs. These TCRs come from a young woman in good health and CMV-seropositive. The CDR3 runs from the conserved cysteine through the conserved F or W. The order of the fields is clone size, D gene, CDR3 length, V gene, J gene, CDR3 protein, CDR3 DNA. The D gene is left open where the match is weak. Size is omitted from some rows. Given values are once, few, many or a class for expanded clones.

clone size: -
D gene: -
CDR3 length: 18
V gene: TRBV4-1
J gene: TRBJ2-3
CDR3 protein: CASSQDRSSWTTTDTQYF
CDR3 DNA: TGCGCCAGCAGCCAAGATCGAAGTTCGTGGACTACCACAGATACGCAGTATTTT

clone size: -
D gene: -
CDR3 length: 17
V gene: TRBV4-2
J gene: TRBJ1-4
CDR3 protein: CASSQGLVGGLNEKLFF
CDR3 DNA: TGTGCCAGCAGCCAAGGCCTGGTGGGGGGACTTAATGAAAAACTGTTTTTT

clone size: -
D gene: TRBD2
CDR3 length: 14
V gene: TRBV6-4
J gene: TRBJ2-1
CDR3 protein: CASSELAGSNEQFF
CDR3 DNA: TGTGCCAGCAGTGAACTAGCGGGATCCAATGAGCAGTTCTTC

clone size: -
D gene: -
CDR3 length: 15
V gene: TRBV12-5
J gene: TRBJ1-4
CDR3 protein: CASGLVQASPEKLFF
CDR3 DNA: TGTGCTAGTGGTTTGGTACAGGCTTCACCTGAAAAACTGTTTTTT

clone size: -
D gene: TRBD2
CDR3 length: 15
V gene: TRBV5-4
J gene: TRBJ2-1
CDR3 protein: CASSLGTSAPNEQFF
CDR3 DNA: TGTGCCAGCAGCCTCGGGACTAGCGCCCCCAATGAGCAGTTCTTC

clone size: -
D gene: TRBD2
CDR3 length: 18
V gene: TRBV18
J gene: TRBJ2-3
CDR3 protein: CASSPPGLAGGITDTQYF
CDR3 DNA: TGTGCCAGCTCACCACCGGGACTAGCGGGGGGGATCACAGATACGCAGTATTTT

clone size: -
D gene: -
CDR3 length: 17
V gene: TRBV7-8
J gene: TRBJ2-2
CDR3 protein: CASSLAPGTLMTGELFF
CDR3 DNA: TGTGCCAGCAGCTTAGCCCCCGGGACACTGATGACCGGGGAGCTGTTTTTT

clone size: -
D gene: TRBD2
CDR3 length: 16
V gene: TRBV27
J gene: TRBJ2-1
CDR3 protein: CASSSGLSGAYNEQFF
CDR3 DNA: TGTGCCAGCAGTTCGGGACTATCGGGGGCCTACAATGAGCAGTTCTTC

clone size: -
D gene: TRBD1
CDR3 length: 15
V gene: TRBV19
J gene: TRBJ1-1
CDR3 protein: CATKVGQGGSTEAFF
CDR3 DNA: TGTGCCACCAAAGTGGGACAGGGCGGTAGCACTGAAGCTTTCTTT

clone size: -
D gene: -
CDR3 length: 16
V gene: TRBV5-1
J gene: TRBJ2-5
CDR3 protein: CASSDPRGLFQETQYF
CDR3 DNA: TGCGCCAGCAGCGACCCCAGGGGCCTGTTTCAAGAGACCCAGTACTTC

clone size: -
D gene: -
CDR3 length: 12
V gene: TRBV5-4
J gene: TRBJ1-6
CDR3 protein: CASSQFNSPLHF
CDR3 DNA: TGTGCCAGCAGCCAATTTAATTCACCCCTCCACTTT

clone size: few
D gene: -
CDR3 length: 14
V gene: TRBV11-2
J gene: TRBJ2-1
CDR3 protein: CASSLDRGGAEQFF
CDR3 DNA: TGTGCCAGCAGCTTAGATCGCGGGGGCGCTGAGCAGTTCTTC

clone size: -
D gene: -
CDR3 length: 13
V gene: TRBV9
J gene: TRBJ2-1
CDR3 protein: CASSSQRDNEQFF
CDR3 DNA: TGTGCCAGCAGCTCCCAGCGGGACAATGAGCAGTTCTTC

clone size: once
D gene: -
CDR3 length: 16
V gene: TRBV5-6
J gene: TRBJ2-7
CDR3 protein: CASSLRRQVTSYEQYF
CDR3 DNA: TGTGCCAGCAGCTTGAGGCGACAGGTAACCTCCTACGAGCAGTACTTC

clone size: -
D gene: -
CDR3 length: 16
V gene: TRBV18
J gene: TRBJ2-6
CDR3 protein: CASSSRGLAGANVLTF
CDR3 DNA: TGTGCCAGCTCATCCCGGGGTTTGGCAGGGGCCAACGTCCTGACTTTC

clone size: -
D gene: TRBD2
CDR3 length: 16
V gene: TRBV15
J gene: TRBJ2-7
CDR3 protein: CATSRSQGAGSYEQYF
CDR3 DNA: TGTGCCACCAGCAGATCCCAGGGAGCGGGGAGTTACGAGCAGTACTTC

clone size: once
D gene: -
CDR3 length: 15
V gene: TRBV5-1
J gene: TRBJ2-3
CDR3 protein: CASATGRDPTDTQYF
CDR3 DNA: TGCGCCAGCGCCACAGGGCGAGACCCCACAGATACGCAGTATTTT

clone size: -
D gene: -
CDR3 length: 15
V gene: TRBV5-6
J gene: TRBJ2-3
CDR3 protein: CASSETGRSTDTQYF
CDR3 DNA: TGTGCCAGCAGCGAAACAGGGCGTAGCACAGATACGCAGTATTTT

clone size: -
D gene: TRBD1
CDR3 length: 16
V gene: TRBV5-6
J gene: TRBJ1-2
CDR3 protein: CASSLLGQVANYGYTF
CDR3 DNA: TGTGCCAGCAGCTTGCTCGGACAGGTCGCTAACTATGGCTACACCTTC

clone size: -
D gene: -
CDR3 length: 14
V gene: TRBV27
J gene: TRBJ2-1
CDR3 protein: CASTPRGYTNEQFF
CDR3 DNA: TGTGCCAGCACCCCTCGAGGGTATACTAATGAGCAGTTCTTC

clone size: -
D gene: -
CDR3 length: 12
V gene: TRBV27
J gene: TRBJ2-7
CDR3 protein: CASSLNRGALYF
CDR3 DNA: TGTGCCAGCAGTTTAAATAGGGGCGCGTTATACTTC

clone size: -
D gene: TRBD1
CDR3 length: 12
V gene: TRBV2
J gene: TRBJ1-2
CDR3 protein: CASRTGDYGYTF
CDR3 DNA: TGTGCCAGCAGGACAGGGGACTATGGCTACACCTTC

clone size: -
D gene: TRBD2
CDR3 length: 14
V gene: TRBV2
J gene: TRBJ2-1
CDR3 protein: CATTGLAGGHEQFF
CDR3 DNA: TGTGCCACCACTGGACTAGCGGGAGGCCATGAGCAGTTCTTC

clone size: -
D gene: TRBD1
CDR3 length: 18
V gene: TRBV5-4
J gene: TRBJ2-6
CDR3 protein: CASSLEQGASSGANVLTF
CDR3 DNA: TGTGCCAGCAGCTTGGAGCAGGGGGCAAGCTCTGGGGCCAACGTCCTGACTTTC

clone size: -
D gene: -
CDR3 length: 12
V gene: TRBV29-1
J gene: TRBJ2-2
CDR3 protein: CSAGLVSGELFF
CDR3 DNA: TGCAGCGCAGGACTGGTGTCCGGGGAGCTGTTTTTT

clone size: -
D gene: TRBD2
CDR3 length: 18
V gene: TRBV13
J gene: TRBJ2-1
CDR3 protein: CASSLGIGLAGSYNEQFF
CDR3 DNA: TGTGCCAGCAGCTTAGGGATTGGACTAGCGGGGTCCTACAATGAGCAGTTCTTC

clone size: -
D gene: TRBD1
CDR3 length: 18
V gene: TRBV15
J gene: TRBJ1-5
CDR3 protein: CATSRRFGTVLLNQPQHF
CDR3 DNA: TGTGCCACCAGCAGACGGTTCGGGACAGTCCTACTCAATCAGCCCCAGCATTTT

clone size: -
D gene: -
CDR3 length: 12
V gene: TRBV28
J gene: TRBJ1-2
CDR3 protein: CASSSRGGGYTF
CDR3 DNA: TGTGCCAGCAGTTCCAGGGGTGGAGGCTACACCTTC

clone size: -
D gene: -
CDR3 length: 12
V gene: TRBV5-1
J gene: TRBJ2-2
CDR3 protein: CASSLNTGELFF
CDR3 DNA: TGCGCCAGCAGCCTGAACACCGGGGAGCTGTTTTTT

clone size: once
D gene: TRBD1
CDR3 length: 15
V gene: TRBV9
J gene: TRBJ2-7
CDR3 protein: CASSVGGTVAYEQYF
CDR3 DNA: TGTGCCAGCAGCGTAGGGGGGACAGTAGCCTACGAGCAGTACTTC

clone size: once
D gene: TRBD1
CDR3 length: 14
V gene: TRBV13
J gene: TRBJ1-1
CDR3 protein: CASSPEGAQGTSFF
CDR3 DNA: TGTGCCAGCAGCCCCGAGGGGGCACAGGGTACTTCTTTCTTT

clone size: -
D gene: -
CDR3 length: 14
V gene: TRBV2
J gene: TRBJ2-5
CDR3 protein: CASRGGGAGETQYF
CDR3 DNA: TGTGCCAGCAGGGGAGGGGGGGCCGGAGAGACCCAGTACTTC

clone size: -
D gene: -
CDR3 length: 15
V gene: TRBV6-6
J gene: TRBJ2-5
CDR3 protein: CASRRGGRAWETQYF
CDR3 DNA: TGTGCCAGCAGGAGAGGGGGGAGGGCCTGGGAGACCCAGTACTTC

clone size: -
D gene: TRBD2
CDR3 length: 13
V gene: TRBV5-1
J gene: TRBJ2-7
CDR3 protein: CASGSGRAYEQYF
CDR3 DNA: TGCGCCAGTGGCTCCGGGAGGGCCTACGAGCAGTACTTC

clone size: once
D gene: -
CDR3 length: 15
V gene: TRBV5-1
J gene: TRBJ2-3
CDR3 protein: CASSLEPGVVSTQYF
CDR3 DNA: TGCGCCAGCAGCTTGGAACCAGGGGTAGTAAGTACGCAGTATTTT

clone size: once
D gene: -
CDR3 length: 17
V gene: TRBV4-1
J gene: TRBJ2-1
CDR3 protein: CASSQTRSAKVHNEQFF
CDR3 DNA: TGCGCCAGCAGCCAAACTAGGTCGGCTAAGGTCCACAATGAGCAGTTCTTC

clone size: -
D gene: TRBD2
CDR3 length: 16
V gene: TRBV13
J gene: TRBJ2-1
CDR3 protein: CASSLSGGGTYNEQFF
CDR3 DNA: TGTGCCAGCAGCTTAAGCGGCGGGGGGACCTACAATGAGCAGTTCTTC

clone size: -
D gene: -
CDR3 length: 16
V gene: TRBV23-1
J gene: TRBJ1-1
CDR3 protein: CASSQGGWSGNTEAFF
CDR3 DNA: TGCGCCAGCAGTCAAGGGGGGTGGAGCGGGAACACTGAAGCTTTCTTT

clone size: -
D gene: -
CDR3 length: 16
V gene: TRBV4-1
J gene: TRBJ2-7
CDR3 protein: CASSQPRLGSQYEQYF
CDR3 DNA: TGCGCCAGCAGCCAACCCCGACTAGGATCCCAATACGAGCAGTACTTC

clone size: -
D gene: -
CDR3 length: 13
V gene: TRBV28
J gene: TRBJ2-3
CDR3 protein: CASSTRLVPTQYF
CDR3 DNA: TGTGCCAGCAGTACGCGACTAGTTCCCACGCAGTATTTT

clone size: -
D gene: TRBD1
CDR3 length: 13
V gene: TRBV2
J gene: TRBJ1-2
CDR3 protein: CAITGTGGSGYTF
CDR3 DNA: TGTGCCATCACCGGGACAGGGGGCTCTGGCTACACCTTC

clone size: -
D gene: TRBD2
CDR3 length: 14
V gene: TRBV6-6
J gene: TRBJ2-3
CDR3 protein: CASRPEREGDTQYF
CDR3 DNA: TGTGCCAGCAGACCCGAGCGGGAGGGGGATACGCAGTATTTT

clone size: -
D gene: TRBD2
CDR3 length: 18
V gene: TRBV7-8
J gene: TRBJ2-1
CDR3 protein: CASSPPLRLAGGHHEQFF
CDR3 DNA: TGTGCCAGCAGCCCTCCGTTACGACTAGCGGGGGGTCATCATGAGCAGTTCTTC

clone size: -
D gene: -
CDR3 length: 13
V gene: TRBV19
J gene: TRBJ1-1
CDR3 protein: CASAWVPGTEAFF
CDR3 DNA: TGTGCCAGTGCCTGGGTCCCAGGGACTGAAGCTTTCTTT

clone size: -
D gene: TRBD2
CDR3 length: 15
V gene: TRBV5-1
J gene: TRBJ2-1
CDR3 protein: CASSLAPSGTNEQFF
CDR3 DNA: TGCGCCAGCAGCTTGGCGCCTAGCGGGACCAATGAGCAGTTCTTC

clone size: -
D gene: TRBD1
CDR3 length: 14
V gene: TRBV6-5
J gene: TRBJ2-7
CDR3 protein: CASSYGGTGYEQYF
CDR3 DNA: TGTGCCAGCAGTTACGGAGGGACAGGGTACGAGCAGTACTTC

clone size: once
D gene: -
CDR3 length: 12
V gene: TRBV29-1
J gene: TRBJ2-7
CDR3 protein: CSVAQTGWEQYF
CDR3 DNA: TGCAGCGTCGCTCAAACAGGGTGGGAGCAGTACTTC